Listed below are T cell receptor beta chains from one sample, sequenced in a study of PD-1 blockade in classical Hodgkin lymphoma. Repertoires were generated with immunoSEQ multiplex PCR, while TCRdb's copy carries only in-frame clones and drops some. The table has roughly 52,000 clones, more than 75% seen once; the top ten hold approximately 7%. The specimen comprised peripheral blood mononuclear cells (PBMCs), sampled before the fourth cycle of nivolumab. These receptors came from a human donor with classical Hodgkin lymphoma. Each CDR3 is given with its conserved first and last residue. D genes are given only for firm matches. For some rows the clone size is stated as once, few or many, or as a class when expanded; others skip it.

TRBJ2-1,TRBV2,TRBD1,NA,TGTGCCAGCAGTGAGGTGGGACAGGGGGCAAATGAGCAGTTCTTC,CASSEVGQGANEQFF
TRBJ2-3,TRBV11-1,TRBD1,NA,TGTGCCAGCAGCCAAGGGACAGGGGAAGGTACGCAGTATTTT,CASSQGTGEGTQYF
TRBJ1-3,TRBV9,TRBD1,once,TGTGCCAGCAGCGTATCTTCAGGGGGCATGGCAAACACCATATATTTT,CASSVSSGGMANTIYF
TRBJ2-6,TRBV18,NA,NA,TGTGCCAGCTCACCATCCACAGGTCGTGGGGCCAACGTCCTGACTTTC,CASSPSTGRGANVLTF
TRBJ1-6,TRBV18,NA,NA,TGTGCCAGCTCACCAAACGCGGGGGGTATCGATTCACCCCTCCACTTT,CASSPNAGGIDSPLHF
TRBJ1-3,TRBV7-2,NA,NA,TGTGCCAGCAGCTTAGAATCTCCAGGGGTGAAATCTGGAAACACCATATATTTT,CASSLESPGVKSGNTIYF
TRBJ2-7,TRBV7-9,NA,NA,TGTGCCAGCAGCTCCCGGGGACACTACGAGCAGTACTTC,CASSSRGHYEQYF
TRBJ1-2,TRBV6-5,NA,NA,TGTGCCAGCAGTTACGGGGGCTACTATGGCTACACCTTC,CASSYGGYYGYTF
TRBJ2-3,TRBV5-6,NA,NA,TGTGCCAGCAGCTTGGGCCCGGGAGCGCAATCCACAGATACGCAGTATTTT,CASSLGPGAQSTDTQYF
TRBJ1-3,TRBV15,NA,NA,TGTGCCACCAGCAGAGCAATAGGCTCTGGAAACACCATATATTTT,CATSRAIGSGNTIYF
TRBJ1-5,TRBV6-1,NA,NA,TGTGCCAGCAGTGACCTCCGCAATCAGCCCCAGCATTTT,CASSDLRNQPQHF
TRBJ1-5,TRBV6-5,TRBD1,NA,TGTGCCAGCAGTCCAGGGGGGGTGGGTAATCAGCCCCAGCATTTT,CASSPGGVGNQPQHF
TRBJ2-2,TRBV7-3,TRBD2,once,TGTGCCAGCAGCCCCTCCAGCGGGGGGGTCGGGGAGCTGTTTTTT,CASSPSSGGVGELFF
TRBJ2-1,TRBV6-1,TRBD2,NA,TGTGCCAGCAGTGAGAGCGGGAGGGCCATCGAGCAGTTCTTC,CASSESGRAIEQFF
TRBJ2-3,TRBV11-3,TRBD1,NA,TGTGCCAGCAGCAACCGACAGGGCGCAGATACGCAGTATTTT,CASSNRQGADTQYF
TRBJ1-5,TRBV6-1,NA,NA,TGTGCCAGCAGCTTGACAGATTATCAGCCCCAGCATTTT,CASSLTDYQPQHF
TRBJ1-5,TRBV28,TRBD1,NA,TGTGCCAGCCGGGACAGAGCTAATCAGCCCCAGCATTTT,CASRDRANQPQHF
TRBJ2-1,TRBV27,NA,NA,TGTGCCAGCAGTTTGGTTGGTAATGAGCAGTTCTTC,CASSLVGNEQFF
TRBJ2-7,TRBV18,TRBD1,NA,TGTGCCAGCTCTGAGACAGGGGGATCCTACGAGCAGTACTTC,CASSETGGSYEQYF
TRBJ1-2,TRBV5-4,NA,once,TGTGCCAGCAGCTTGGAGTCCTCTAACTATGGCTACACCTTC,CASSLESSNYGYTF
TRBJ1-6,TRBV7-2,NA,NA,TGTGCCAGCAGCTTGCCGGGGGCTCATAATTCACCCCTCCACTTT,CASSLPGAHNSPLHF
TRBJ2-1,TRBV29-1,TRBD2,NA,TGCAGCGTTGATGGTAGCGGGGTTGGGAATGAGCAGTTCTTC,CSVDGSGVGNEQFF
TRBJ2-1,TRBV28,TRBD2,NA,TGTGCCAGCAGTTTTGGGACTAGCCTCGATGAGCAGTTCTTC,CASSFGTSLDEQFF
TRBJ2-3,TRBV7-9,TRBD2,once,TGTGCCAGCAGCTTAGCGCGGGGGGGCTTGTCAGATACGCAGTATTTT,CASSLARGGLSDTQYF
TRBJ2-5,TRBV5-1,TRBD2,few,TGCGCCAGCAGTCCGACGGGACTAGCGGGGAAAGAGACCCAGTACTTC,CASSPTGLAGKETQYF
TRBJ2-7,TRBV5-1,TRBD2,NA,TGCGCCAGCAGCGCGGTGCTAGCGGGAGTAGAGCAGTACTTC,CASSAVLAGVEQYF
TRBJ1-6,TRBV28,TRBD1,NA,TGTGCCAGCAGACCCCCGGGACAGGGACATTCACCCCTCCACTTT,CASRPPGQGHSPLHF
TRBJ1-1,TRBV14,NA,NA,TGTGCCAGCAGCCATATGGGGGCCGTAAACACTGAAGCTTTCTTT,CASSHMGAVNTEAFF
TRBJ2-7,TRBV10-2,TRBD2,once,TGCGCCAGTAATTGGGTCGGGAGGGGAGGCTCCTACGAGCAGTACTTC,CASNWVGRGGSYEQYF
TRBJ1-5,TRBV29-1,NA,NA,TGCAGCGCTGGGATGGGGGACGGGCAGCCCCAGCATTTT,CSAGMGDGQPQHF
TRBJ1-4,TRBV7-2,NA,NA,TGTGCCAGCAGCCCCGCAGGGATAGGTGAGAAACTGTTTTTT,CASSPAGIGEKLFF
TRBJ1-1,TRBV28,NA,NA,TGTGCCAGCAGTTTAACAGGGAGGCACACTGAAGCTTTCTTT,CASSLTGRHTEAFF
TRBJ2-7,TRBV10-3,TRBD2,NA,TGTGCCATCAGTGAAGGGACTAGCGGGAAATTCGAGCAGTACTTC,CAISEGTSGKFEQYF
TRBJ2-5,TRBV5-4,NA,NA,TGTGCCAGCAGCTTGCTGGAAGAGACCCAGTACTTC,CASSLLEETQYF
TRBJ2-2,TRBV7-3,TRBD2,NA,TGTGCCAGCAGCCCCCCGGGACTAGCGAACACCGGGGAGCTGTTTTTT,CASSPPGLANTGELFF
TRBJ1-4,TRBV6-5,NA,few,TGTGCCAGCAGTCCCTCTTTCGGCCAAAATGAAAAACTGTTTTTT,CASSPSFGQNEKLFF
TRBJ2-7,TRBV27,NA,NA,TGTGCCAGCAGTTTGGGGCGGAGCTCCTACGAGCAGTACTTC,CASSLGRSSYEQYF
TRBJ1-1,TRBV5-6,NA,NA,TGTGCCAGCAGCGCGCGGACAACTACATTGAACACTGAAGCTTTCTTT,CASSARTTTLNTEAFF
TRBJ2-7,TRBV28,NA,NA,TGTGCCAGCAGTTTAATCCGGGTGGCGGACGAGCAGTACTTC,CASSLIRVADEQYF
TRBJ2-2,TRBV19,NA,NA,TGTGCCAGTAGTATAGATTCTAGTACCGGGGAGCTGTTTTTT,CASSIDSSTGELFF